This T cell receptor (beta chain) was recorded in a study of T cell repertoires in cytomegalovirus infection. About the research overall: Public TCR beta signatures marked donors with CMV infection and the matching HLA.

Findings and caveats of the study: The ex vivo response was dominated by HLA-C-restricted CMV-specific TCR beta clonotypes. Based on cumulative public TCR beta family frequency, carriers of CMV plus the relevant HLA were identified.

TCRdb fed the reads into MiXCR, producing one record per CDR3 protein. Of about 740,000 distinct CDR3 sequences detected, roughly 36% appear once; the ten largest clones hold about 2.8%. The CDR3 sequence is 15 residues long. V lost 0 bases, J lost 0 bases, and 8 bases lay in between. From germline, CDR1 is MNHEY and CDR2 SVGEGT. There are a few counts of this clonotype. Its antigen is unknown. The chain is built from TRBV6-2 or TRBV6-3 and TRBJ1-1; D is unclear. The sample comprised PBMCs. This sequence was found in a human donor in good health (CMV status not recorded). Some clones in this sample may be carry-over from other donors' samples. The CDR3 loop reads CASSYSIALNTEAFF. Written as DNA, the CDR3 is TGTGCCAGCAGTTACTCCATAGCTTTGAACACTGAAGCTTTCTTT.